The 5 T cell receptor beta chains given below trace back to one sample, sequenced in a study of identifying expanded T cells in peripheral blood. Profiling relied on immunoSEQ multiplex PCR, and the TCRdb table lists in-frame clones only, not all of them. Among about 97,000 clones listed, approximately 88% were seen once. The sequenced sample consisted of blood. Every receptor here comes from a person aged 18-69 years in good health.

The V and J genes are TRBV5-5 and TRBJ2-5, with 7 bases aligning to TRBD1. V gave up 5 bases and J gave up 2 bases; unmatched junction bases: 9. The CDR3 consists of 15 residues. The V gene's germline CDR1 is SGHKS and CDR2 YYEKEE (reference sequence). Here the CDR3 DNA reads TGTGCCAGCAGAAACCGGGACAGAGATCAAGAGACCCAGTACTTC. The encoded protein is CASRNRDRDQETQYF.

The CDR3 DNA follows: TGTGCCAGCTGCCTCAGGGGGCCCTCTAATGAAAAACTGTTTTTT. This gives the protein CASCLRGPSNEKLFF. The chain recombines TRBV6-6 with TRBJ1-4, with 8 positions matching TRBD1. Germline V gene sequence: CDR1 MNHNY, CDR2 SVGAGI (reference sequence). V lost 8 bases to trimming and J lost 3 bases; unmatched junction nucleotides: 8. The length of the CDR3 is 15 residues.

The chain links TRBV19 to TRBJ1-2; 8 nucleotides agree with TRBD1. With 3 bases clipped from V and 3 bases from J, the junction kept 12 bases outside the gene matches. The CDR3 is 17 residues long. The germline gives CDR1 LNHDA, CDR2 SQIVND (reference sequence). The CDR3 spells CASSIMGQGASDYGYTF. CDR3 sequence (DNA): TGTGCCAGTAGTATTATGGGGCAGGGGGCGTCGGACTATGGCTACACCTTC.

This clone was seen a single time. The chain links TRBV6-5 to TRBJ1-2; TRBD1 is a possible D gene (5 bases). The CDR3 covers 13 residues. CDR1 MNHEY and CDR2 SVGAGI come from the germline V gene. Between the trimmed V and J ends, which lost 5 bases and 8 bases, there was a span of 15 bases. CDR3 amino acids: CASSTGGPRGYTF. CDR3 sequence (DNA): TGTGCCAGCAGTACGGGGGGACCTCGGGGCTACACCTTC.

The CDR3 is CASRAGTGGYRQYF. Written as DNA, the CDR3 is TGTGCCAGCAGAGCCGGGACAGGGGGCTACCGGCAGTACTTC. The chain couples TRBV28 to TRBJ2-7; 12 nucleotides line up with TRBD1. Germline CDR1 reads MDHEN; CDR2 reads SYDVKM. The trim removed 6 bases at V and 9 bases at J, leaving 9 bases unmatched. CDR3 length: 14 residues.